This T cell receptor beta chain originates from a study of T cell responses to AZD1222 COVID-19 vaccine. This table comes from immunoSEQ multiplex PCR, and its TCRdb copy is limited to in-frame clones, with some not included. The sample contains approximately 130,000 clones, 70% to 90% of which appear only once. Pooling was applied to second doses at about 4 or about 12 weeks. As to this clone: This may come from a read error, since a much larger clone is one base off.

This CDR3 comprises 12 residues. CDR1 and CDR2 (germline): SGHTA, FQGNSA. V was cut by 4 bases and J by 3 bases, with 4 bases left in between. The sequencing here drew on peripheral blood, taken 28 days after the second AZD1222 dose. The TCR sequence derives from an adult who received the AZD1222 COVID-19 vaccine. The chain carries TRBV7-2 and TRBJ1-5; D is ambiguous. For the CDR3, the DNA is TGTGCCAGCAGCTCGTACAATCAGCCCCAGCATTTT. Encoded protein: CASSSYNQPQHF.